A selection of T cell receptor beta chains follows, all from one sample in a study of T cell responses to AZD1222 COVID-19 vaccine. The method was immunoSEQ multiplex PCR; TCRdb's version includes in-frame clones alone and lacks a portion of them. The data show approximately 180,000 clones, with about 93% seen just once and 1% held by the top ten. This specimen consisted of peripheral blood, obtained 28 days after the second dose of the MenACWY control vaccine. The receptors here all came from an adult who received the MenACWY meningococcal vaccine as a control. Both conserved end residues are part of each CDR3. D genes are given only for firm matches. Clone size is given for some rows only: seen once, a few or many times, or a class if the clone is expanded.

v_gene	d_gene	j_gene	abundance	CDR3nt	CDR3aa
TRBV6-5	NA	TRBJ1-3	NA	TGTGCCAGCTCTCAAACGGCCGTAAGGGGAAACACCATATATTTT	CASSQTAVRGNTIYF
TRBV6-2/TRBV6-3	NA	TRBJ1-1	NA	TGTGCCAGCAGTTACCCCGCAGGTAGGAACACTGAAGCTTTCTTT	CASSYPAGRNTEAFF
TRBV11-2	NA	TRBJ2-6	NA	TGTGCCAGCAGCAACAGCTCTGGGGCCAACGTCCTGACTTTC	CASSNSSGANVLTF
TRBV7-3	NA	TRBJ2-7	NA	TGTGCCAGCAGCCCATCGGGAGACGAGCAGTACTTC	CASSPSGDEQYF
TRBV27	NA	TRBJ1-5	NA	TGTGCCAGCAGTTTCGGTGGGAGGAGCAATCAGCCCCAGCATTTT	CASSFGGRSNQPQHF
TRBV7-2	NA	TRBJ2-1	NA	TGTGCCAGCAGCTTAGTTGCGGCTAGCTCCTACAATGAGCAGTTCTTC	CASSLVAASSYNEQFF
TRBV27	TRBD1	TRBJ1-2	once	TGTGCCAGCAGTTTTGCAGGGACAGCCAACTATGGCTACACCTTC	CASSFAGTANYGYTF
TRBV5-1	NA	TRBJ2-2	NA	TGCGCCAGCACTTGGGCTAGTGGGGTCACCGGGGAGCTGTTTTTT	CASTWASGVTGELFF
TRBV4-2	TRBD1	TRBJ2-7	NA	TGTGCCAGCAGCCAAGTTCTCAGACAGGGGGCCAACGAGCAGTACTTC	CASSQVLRQGANEQYF
TRBV7-9	NA	TRBJ2-4	NA	TGTGCCAGCAGCTTGGAGGCAAACATTCAGTACTTC	CASSLEANIQYF
TRBV7-6	NA	TRBJ2-7	once	TGTGCCAGCAAGGGGTTGCGGGAGCAGTACTTC	CASKGLREQYF
TRBV5-1	TRBD1	TRBJ1-1	NA	TGCGCCAGCAAATCAGGGGGAGGGAACACTGAAGCTTTCTTT	CASKSGGGNTEAFF
TRBV7-9	TRBD1	TRBJ2-6	NA	TGTGCCAGCAGCTCCAATTTGGGACAGACGCGCTCTGGGGCCAACGTCCTGACTTTC	CASSSNLGQTRSGANVLTF
TRBV20-1	NA	TRBJ1-1	NA	TGCAGTGCGGGGACTCGGCCTGAAGCTTTCTTT	CSAGTRPEAFF
TRBV7-2	NA	TRBJ1-2	NA	TGTGCCAGCAGCTTCCAGGGATCTAACTATGGCTACACCTTC	CASSFQGSNYGYTF
TRBV28	TRBD1	TRBJ1-2	NA	TGTGCCAGCAGTGACCCCGGGACAGGGGAAGGCTACACCTTC	CASSDPGTGEGYTF
TRBV6-5	NA	TRBJ2-2	NA	TGTGCCAGCAGTTCCGTGGCGAACACCGGGGAGCTGTTTTTT	CASSSVANTGELFF
TRBV5-1	NA	TRBJ1-2	NA	TGCGCCAGCAGCTTGGCGGCAGGGGTATGGTATGGCTACACCTTC	CASSLAAGVWYGYTF
TRBV15	NA	TRBJ1-6	NA	TGTGCCACCAGCCAACCCCCCCTTTGGAATTCACCCCTCCACTTT	CATSQPPLWNSPLHF
TRBV6-1	NA	TRBJ1-1	NA	TGTGCCAGCAGTGATCCCACCGCTGGCAGGGGTGAAGCTTTCTTT	CASSDPTAGRGEAFF
TRBV29-1	NA	TRBJ2-2	NA	TGCAGCGTATTCAACACCGGGGAGCTGTTTTTT	CSVFNTGELFF
TRBV6-2/TRBV6-3	NA	TRBJ1-1	NA	TGTGCCAGCAGTTACTCGAATCCGGGGGCTGAAGCTTTCTTT	CASSYSNPGAEAFF
TRBV7-2	NA	TRBJ1-2	once	TGTGCCAGCAGCTTAGACAGCTATGGCTACACCTTC	CASSLDSYGYTF
TRBV3-1/TRBV3-2	NA	TRBJ1-3	NA	TGTGCCAGCAGCCACCCCCAATGGGGGAGCTCTGGAAACACCATATATTTT	CASSHPQWGSSGNTIYF
TRBV7-7	NA	TRBJ1-1	once	TGTGCCAGCAGCTTAGCGGGAGGGACACCGAACACTGAAGCTTTCTTT	CASSLAGGTPNTEAFF
TRBV3-1/TRBV3-2	TRBD1	TRBJ1-2	NA	TGTGCCAGCAGCCCCCGGGACAGCAACTATGGCTACACCTTC	CASSPRDSNYGYTF
TRBV5-1	NA	TRBJ2-7	NA	TGCGCCAGCAGCTTGTCAGGCCACAGCTCCTACGAGCAGTACTTC	CASSLSGHSSYEQYF
TRBV11-3	NA	TRBJ1-1	NA	TGTGCCAGCAGCGTCTCTCGTAGCACTGAAGCTTTCTTT	CASSVSRSTEAFF
TRBV9	NA	TRBJ1-1	NA	TGTGCCAGCAGCGTAGCCCCCACGAACACTGAAGCTTTCTTT	CASSVAPTNTEAFF
TRBV19	TRBD1	TRBJ1-5	NA	TGTGCCAGTTCCGGGGACAGGGATCAGCCCCAGCATTTT	CASSGDRDQPQHF
TRBV2	NA	TRBJ1-5	once	TGTGCCAGCAGGTACTTTGGGGGCAATCAGCCCCAGCATTTT	CASRYFGGNQPQHF
TRBV18	NA	TRBJ1-1	NA	TGTGCCAGCTCACCACAGGGATTCGTAGGACCTAAGAACACTGAAGCTTTCTTT	CASSPQGFVGPKNTEAFF
TRBV27	NA	TRBJ1-2	NA	TGTGCCAGCAGTTTTACGTCTAACTATGGCTACACCTTC	CASSFTSNYGYTF
TRBV5-4	NA	TRBJ2-5	once	TGTGCCAGCAGCTTGCGGATCCAAGAGACCCAGTACTTC	CASSLRIQETQYF
TRBV19	TRBD1	TRBJ1-2	once	TGTGCCAGTAGTATCGGACAGGGGACGGGTGGCTACACCTTC	CASSIGQGTGGYTF
TRBV2	NA	TRBJ1-5	NA	TGTGCCAGCAGTGAACGAAGCATGAGGCAGCCCCAGCATTTT	CASSERSMRQPQHF
TRBV19	NA	TRBJ2-6	NA	TGTGCCAGTAGTATGGGGGGGGCTGCTGGGGCCAACGTCCTGACTTTC	CASSMGGAAGANVLTF
TRBV20-1	TRBD1	TRBJ1-2	NA	TGCAGTGCTAGTTACGGACAGGGGGCTTTAGGTGGCTACACCTTC	CSASYGQGALGGYTF
TRBV15	NA	TRBJ2-1	NA	TGTGCCACCAGCAGAGATAGGGCAAATGAGCAGTTCTTC	CATSRDRANEQFF
TRBV5-4	TRBD1	TRBJ2-5	once	TGTGCCAGCAGCCAACGGACAGGCCAAGAGACCCAGTACTTC	CASSQRTGQETQYF
TRBV30	TRBD1	TRBJ1-6	NA	TGTGCCTGGACGGGACAGGGGACCTCACCCCTCCACTTT	CAWTGQGTSPLHF
TRBV21-1	NA	TRBJ1-4	NA	TGTGCCATCGGGGCAGGCACTAATGAAAAACTGTTTTTT	CAIGAGTNEKLFF
TRBV6-4	NA	TRBJ1-5	once	TGTGCCAGCAGCCCCGAGGGGTATGGCAATCAGCCCCAGCATTTT	CASSPEGYGNQPQHF
TRBV20-1	NA	TRBJ2-1	NA	TGCAGTCCTTCAAGGGCAGATGAGCAGTTCTTC	CSPSRADEQFF
TRBV27	NA	TRBJ2-5	NA	TGTGCCAGCAGTTTTGTTCGAGAGACCCAGTACTTC	CASSFVRETQYF
TRBV5-1	NA	TRBJ1-2	NA	TGCGCCAGCAGCGCACGGACTGAGGGCTACACCTTC	CASSARTEGYTF